The entry below gives a single T cell receptor (beta chain) sequence along with its context. As yet, its antigen is unknown. These data originate in a study of T cell repertoires in cytomegalovirus infection. The overall study: It was the public TCR beta signatures that indicated both CMV infection and matching HLA type.

Trimming stripped 5 bases from V and 5 bases from J, with 16 bases between. The CDR3 runs 15 residues. The germline V gene encodes CDR1 MNHEY and CDR2 SMNVEV (reference sequence). TCRdb itself ran the reads through MiXCR, one entry per CDR3 protein. Of some 900,000 distinct CDR3 sequences listed, around a third are singletons. The sequence was obtained from a human donor in good health (CMV status not recorded). Some clones in this sample may be carry-over from other donors' samples. The chain recombines TRBV27 with TRBJ1-5; D perhaps matches TRBD1 (5 bases). The input for sequencing was cultured CD8+ T cells from PBMCs, taken from culture after CMV antigen stimulation. CDR3 region: CASSAGTRWDQPQHF. In nucleotides, the CDR3 is TGTGCCAGCAGTGCCGGGACGAGATGGGATCAGCCCCAGCATTTT.